Shown below are 29 T cell receptor beta chains from a single sample sequenced in a study of T cells in Graves' hyperthyroidism and ophthalmopathy. TCR beta CDR3 region amplification was performed from RNA transcripts. Primed by the HTBI set, a first-round RT-PCR was run on the TCR CDR3. In TCRdb, the multiplex PCR reads were re-called with MiXCR into one record per CDR3 protein. The top ten hold more than 8.5% of the sample, which has roughly 700,000 distinct CDR3 sequences, around 13% seen once. Specimen: blood. The receptors were sampled from a woman between 18 and 30 years old with Graves' hyperthyroidism.

The gene calls are TRBV12-3 or TRBV12-4 and TRBJ2-3; TRBD2 matches 8 bases. The CDR3 runs 15 residues. V lost 8 bases to trimming and J lost 3 bases; unmatched junction nucleotides: 10. CDR3 in amino acids: CASEISGIITDTQYF. DNA for the CDR3: TGTGCCAGCGAGATTAGCGGGATTATAACAGATACGCAGTATTTT.

V usage is TRBV6-2 or TRBV6-3 and J usage is TRBJ2-3; weak D call: TRBD2 (5 bases). This CDR3 contains 13 residues. Germline CDR1 is MNHEY and CDR2 is SVGEGT. Between the trimmed V and J ends, which lost 8 bases and 6 bases, there was a span of 15 bases. The CDR3 is CASLSNRRDTQYF. In nucleotides, the CDR3 is TGTGCCAGCCTCTCTAATAGGAGGGATACGCAGTATTTT.

The CDR3 reads CATSRDRGGEKLFF. The CDR3 bases are TGTGCCACCAGCAGGGACAGGGGAGGGGAAAAACTGTTTTTT. The rearrangement joins TRBV15 to TRBJ1-4, with TRBD1 identical over 9 bases. This CDR3 comprises 14 residues. With V trimmed by 3 bases and J by 8 bases, 4 bases remained unmatched. From germline, CDR1 is LNHNV and CDR2 YYDKDF (reference sequence). The entire variable domain, with the rest obtained from reference TRBV15 and TRBJ1-4, is as follows: DAMVIQNPRYQVTQFGKPVTLSCSQTLNHNVMYWYQQKSSQAPKLLFHYYDKDFNNEADTPDNFQSRRPNTSFCFLDIRSPGLGDTAMYLCATSRDRGGEKLFFGSGTQLSVL.

V and J are TRBV25-1 and TRBJ1-6; D not certain. The ends were cut back, 5 bases at V and 6 bases at J, with 8 bases in the middle. Germline CDR1 reads MGHDK; CDR2 reads SYGVNS. The CDR3 is made up of 13 amino acids. The chain's CDR3 is CASSPEGNSPLHF. The CDR3, as DNA: TGTGCCAGCAGTCCCGAGGGTAATTCACCCCTCCACTTT.

This clonotype was detected a few times. This chain connects TRBV28 to TRBJ1-2; perhaps TRBD1 as D (5 bases). Germline CDR1 reads MDHEN; CDR2 reads SYDVKM. The germline V and J ends were trimmed by 2 bases and 5 bases, with 18 bases remaining between them. The CDR3 is made up of 16 amino acids. The CDR3, as DNA: TGTGCCAGCAGTTTAGGGGCCACCCTCGGAATTTATGGCTACACCTTC. Translation gives CASSLGATLGIYGYTF.

This clonotype was picked up many times. V and J are TRBV7-2 and TRBJ2-5, with 7 bases lining up with TRBD1. Germline loops: CDR1 SGHTA, CDR2 FQGNSA. After removal of 5 bases from V and 4 bases from J, the junction contained 7 bases not matched to a gene. There are 14 residues in the CDR3. CDR3 DNA sequence: TGTGCCAGCAGCAGATCGACAGGGCCAGAGACCCAGTACTTC. Amino acid sequence: CASSRSTGPETQYF. Looking up the rest from reference TRBV7-2 and TRBJ2-5 gives the full variable domain: GAGVSQSPSNKVTEKGKDVELRCDPISGHTALYWYRQSLGQGLEFLIYFQGNSAPDKSGLPSDRFSAERTGGSVSTLTIQRTQQEDSAVYLCASSRSTGPETQYFGPGTRLLVL.

This clonotype came up many times. The rearrangement joins TRBV12-3 or TRBV12-4 to TRBJ2-3; the match to TRBD2 covers 13 bases. Germline trimming cut 4 bases from V and 2 bases from J; bases unmatched to any gene: 9. CDR3 length equals 18 residues. CDR3 sequence (DNA): TGTGCCAGCAGTTATGGGACTAGCGGGACCACCTTCACAGATACGCAGTATTTT. It yields the protein CASSYGTSGTTFTDTQYF.

This clonotype was counted ten times or more. The chain recombines TRBV13 with TRBJ2-1; 14 positions agree with TRBD2. The CDR3 contains 16 residues. The V and J ends lost 5 bases and 6 bases, in that order; junction bases with no gene match: 6. Looked up from germline, CDR1 is PRHDT and CDR2 is FYEKMQ (reference sequence). CDR3 sequence reads: CASSRPGTSGSNEQFF. The CDR3 region has the DNA TGTGCCAGCAGCCGACCCGGGACTAGCGGGAGCAATGAGCAGTTCTTC.

As to this clonotype: One junction end disagrees with the germline gene, perhaps due to a read error. CDR3 amino acids: CASSYGASGRARETRYF. The DNA of the CDR3 is TGTGCCAGCAGTTATGGGGCTAGCGGGAGGGCTCGGGAGACCCGGTACTTC. The rearrangement joins TRBV6-2 or TRBV6-3 to TRBJ2-5, with 12 positions matching TRBD2. CDR1 MNHEY and CDR2 SVGEGT come from the germline V gene. The CDR3 extends over 17 amino acids.

Ten or more counts support this clonotype. The chain links TRBV18 to TRBJ1-1, with 10 bases aligning to TRBD1. The CDR3 is made up of 15 amino acids. The trim removed 6 bases at V and 5 bases at J, leaving 9 bases unmatched. CDR1 and CDR2 (germline): KGHSH, LQKENI. DNA for the CDR3: TGTGCCAGCTCCCCAAGGACAGGGGGTGGAACTGAAGCTTTCTTT. It translates to CASSPRTGGGTEAFF.

This clonotype was counted between two and nine times. V usage is TRBV15 and J usage is TRBJ1-4; D is undetermined. Between the trimmed V and J ends, which lost 3 bases and 0 bases, there was a span of 11 bases. Germline CDR1 is LNHNV and CDR2 is YYDKDF (reference sequence). This CDR3 region has 16 residues. The CDR3 region is CATSRGAVATNEKLFF. CDR3 nucleotide sequence: TGTGCCACCAGCAGGGGTGCGGTTGCAACTAATGAAAAACTGTTTTTT.

The chain is built from TRBV7-9 and TRBJ2-5, with 8 bases aligning to TRBD2. The V gene's germline CDR1 is SEHNR and CDR2 FQNEAQ (reference sequence). CDR3 size: 16 residues. Trimming cost V 2 bases and J 5 bases; bases outside gene matches: 10. The CDR3 spells CASSLSVRREDETQYF. Here the CDR3 DNA reads TGTGCCAGCAGCTTATCGGTTAGGCGGGAGGACGAGACCCAGTACTTC.

This clonotype was counted many times. The gene calls are TRBV12-3 or TRBV12-4 and TRBJ1-3; TRBD1 agrees at 8 bases. Trimming took 0 bases from V and 0 from J; bases not matched to a gene: 10. The CDR3 totals 19 residues. CDR3 amino acids: CASSLAGRGLRSSGNTIYF. The CDR3 coding sequence is TGTGCCAGCAGTTTAGCGGGCAGGGGGCTTAGAAGCTCTGGAAACACCATATATTTT.

In this sample, this clonotype turned up a few times. V is TRBV6-1 and J is TRBJ1-5; D gene ambiguous. Trimming removed 7 bases from V and 4 bases from J, with 17 bases in between. CDR1 and CDR2 (germline): MNHNS, SASEGT. This CDR3 has 15 residues. CDR3 sequence: CASIRALQWNQPQHF. In DNA form, the CDR3 reads TGTGCCAGCATCAGAGCGTTACAGTGGAATCAGCCCCAGCATTTT.

This clonotype occurred many times. The genes are TRBV5-1 and TRBJ1-1; D is undetermined. Per the germline V gene, CDR1 is SGHRS and CDR2 is YFSETQ. This CDR3 has 14 residues. V dropped 0 bases and J dropped 3 bases, with 9 bases sitting between them. The CDR3, as DNA: TGCGCCAGCAGCTTGGTCGTCTACGACACTGAAGCTTTCTTT. Translating it yields CASSLVVYDTEAFF.

This clonotype was recorded at least ten times. J is TRBJ2-1 and V is TRBV7-2, with D perhaps TRBD2 (5 bases). Germline V gene lookup returns CDR1 SGHTA and CDR2 FQGNSA. This CDR3 contains 16 residues. The V end lost 5 bases, the J end lost 0 bases, and 14 bases lay between the germline ends. The CDR3, as DNA: TGTGCCAGCAGCCCCAAAGCGGACCGCTCCTACAATGAGCAGTTCTTC. This translates into CASSPKADRSYNEQFF.

This chain joins TRBV27 and TRBJ1-4; no reliable D call. The V gene's germline CDR1 is MNHEY and CDR2 SMNVEV (reference sequence). V lost 2 bases and J 6 bases, leaving 13 bases between the germline ends. This CDR3 comprises 15 residues. The CDR3 nucleotides are TGTGCCAGCAGTTTACGAAGGTTACGCGATGAAAAACTGTTTTTT. As protein: CASSLRRLRDEKLFF.

This clonotype was observed at least ten times. The chain recombines TRBV3-1 with TRBJ1-4; TRBD1 might be the D (5 bases). V lost 0 bases to trimming and J lost 10 bases, with 15 bases between them. The germline V gene has CDR1 LGHDT and CDR2 YNNKEL (reference sequence). The CDR3 extends over 15 amino acids. CDR3 protein: CASSQDGAGFGKLFF. Here the CDR3 DNA reads TGTGCCAGCAGCCAAGACGGGGCAGGGTTTGGAAAACTGTTTTTT.

The CDR3 reads CSARDNTGPNTEAFF. DNA for the CDR3: TGCAGTGCTAGAGACAATACAGGGCCGAACACTGAAGCTTTCTTT. The chain employs TRBV20-1 and TRBJ1-1; weak D call: TRBD1 (6 bases). The germline CDR1 and CDR2 sequences are DFQATT and SNEGSKA (reference sequence). The CDR3 consists of 15 residues. Trimming cost V 0 bases and J 1 base, with 12 bases left between them.

This clonotype has more than one count but fewer than ten. This chain uses TRBV4-1 with TRBJ2-7; 7 bases align to TRBD1. The CDR3 sequence is 14 residues long. Trimming at V came to 2 bases and at J to 3 bases, leaving 4 bases not matched to a gene. CDR1 is MGHRA, CDR2 YSYEKL, per germline. CDR3 nucleotide sequence: TGCGCCAGCAGCCAATGGGGACAGAACTACGAGCAGTACTTC. Translation gives CASSQWGQNYEQYF.

The chain uses TRBV10-3 and TRBJ2-5; 7 bases match TRBD1. CDR1 and CDR2 from the germline V gene are ENHRY and SYGVKD. This CDR3 is 16 amino acids long. V lost 4 bases, J lost 2 bases, and 10 bases stayed unmatched. The CDR3 loop is CAISAAGPQGQETQYF. In DNA form, the CDR3 reads TGTGCCATCAGTGCGGCGGGCCCACAGGGGCAAGAGACCCAGTACTTC.

At least ten counts were recorded for this clonotype. The rearrangement joins TRBV5-1 to TRBJ1-4; D is possibly TRBD1 (5 bases). CDR1 and CDR2 from the germline V gene are SGHRS and YFSETQ. The CDR3 is 14 amino acids. Trimming removed 2 bases from V and 8 bases from J, with 13 bases in between. CDR3 in amino acids: CASSFQGIEEKLFF. CDR3 coding DNA: TGCGCCAGCAGCTTTCAGGGCATTGAGGAAAAACTGTTTTTT. The full variable domain, rest sourced from reference TRBV5-1 and TRBJ1-4, is KAGVTQTPRYLIKTRGQQVTLSCSPISGHRSVSWYQQTPGQGLQFLFEYFSETQRNKGNFPGRFSGRQFSNSRSEMNVSTLELGDSALYLCASSFQGIEEKLFFGSGTQLSVL.

This chain connects TRBV19 to TRBJ2-3; D may correspond to TRBD1 or TRBD2 (5 bases each). The V and J ends lost 7 bases and 0 bases respectively, with 11 bases between them. From germline, CDR1 is LNHDA and CDR2 SQIVND (reference sequence). This CDR3 contains 14 residues. The DNA of the CDR3 is TGTGCCAGTAATATTGGGGACAGCACAGATACGCAGTATTTT. Protein sequence: CASNIGDSTDTQYF.

This clonotype was seen many times. The rearrangement joins TRBV28 to TRBJ1-1, with D maybe TRBD1 (5 bases). The CDR3 extends over 14 amino acids. V lost 5 bases, J lost 0 bases, and 10 bases lay in between. Germline loops: CDR1 MDHEN, CDR2 SYDVKM. The CDR3 sequence: CASSSRVLNTEAFF. The CDR3 bases are TGTGCCAGCAGTAGCAGGGTATTGAACACTGAAGCTTTCTTT.

In this sample, this clonotype turned up a few times. J is TRBJ2-7 and V is TRBV7-9; 8 bases are shared with TRBD1. Unmatched junction bases numbered 6, after V lost 6 bases and J lost 5 bases. The germline gives CDR1 SEHNR, CDR2 FQNEAQ (reference sequence). CDR3 length: 13 residues. The CDR3 nucleotides are TGTGCCAGCAGAGCAGGGGGCGGGAACGAGCAGTACTTC. Protein sequence: CASRAGGGNEQYF.

A note on this clonotype: A read error is possible here, since a much larger clone lies one base away. The chain has TRBV12-3 or TRBV12-4 and TRBJ1-1, with 7 bases fitting TRBD1. The CDR3 extends over 15 amino acids. The CDR3 protein is CASSDPGQLNTEASF. The CDR3 nucleotides read TGTGCCAGCAGTGACCCGGGACAGCTGAACACTGAAGCTTCCTTT.

In its sample, this clonotype was seen many times. The chain is built from TRBV2 and TRBJ2-3, with unresolved D. V was clipped by 6 bases and J by 1 base, with 5 bases between them. Germline CDR1 reads SNHLY; CDR2 reads FYNNEI. The CDR3 loop spans 12 amino acids. The CDR3 DNA reads as TGTGCCAGCAGACGAGGCACAGATACGCAGTATTTT. Its protein is CASRRGTDTQYF.

This clonotype was picked up a small number of times. A much larger clone differs by one base, so this may be a read error. This chain links TRBV11-2 with TRBJ1-2; unclear D gene. This CDR3 has 13 residues. Germline CDR1 SGHAT, CDR2 FQNNGV. In DNA, the CDR3 is TGTGCCAACAGCTTAGGCACCAACTATGGCTACACCTTC. This translates into CANSLGTNYGYTF. Supplemented by reference TRBV11-2 and TRBJ1-2, the full variable domain reads EAGVAQSPRYKIIEKRQSVAFWCNPISGHATLYWYQQILGQGPKLLIQFQNNGVVDDSQLPKDRFSAERLKGVDSTLKIQPAKLEDSAVYLCANSLGTNYGYTFGSGTRLTVV.

In this sample, this clonotype turned up many times. The chain carries TRBV28 and TRBJ2-3; D unclear. Germline CDR1 reads MDHEN; CDR2 reads SYDVKM. Deletions cut 5 bases from V and 6 bases from J, with 27 bases between. The CDR3 is 18 residues long. The CDR3 DNA is TGTGCCAGCAGTCGCAGGTCCCCTAGGGCACACCTTATGGATACGCAGTATTTT. Its protein product is CASSRRSPRAHLMDTQYF.